This is a list of T cell receptor beta chains from one sample in a study of T cells after yellow fever vaccination. TCRdb passed the 5' RACE reads through MiXCR, listing each CDR3 protein once. This sample has 9,000 to 15,000 distinct CDR3 sequences; about 5.8% occur once, and the top ten carry roughly 0.9%. The sample was PBMCs, either bulk or a sorted T-cell subset (CD4+, CD8+, memory, or dextramer-sorted; not recorded which), taken on the day of the yellow fever booster vaccination. The receptors shown here come from a man under 40 who received the YFV17D yellow fever vaccine. Both conserved end residues are trimmed from each CDR3. Each record gives: J gene, V gene, CDR3 length, CDR3 protein.

TRBJ1-1 TRBV20-1 12 SASHPGGYGSAF
TRBJ2-7 TRBV6-5 12 ASSYSAGSYEQY
TRBJ2-7 TRBV6-6 11 AVHHGLSGEQY
TRBJ2-1 TRBV5-4 10 ASSTSGEEQF
TRBJ1-6 TRBV11-2 13 ASSLEAGSASPLH
TRBJ1-3 TRBV6-5 13 ASSRTGSFGNTIY
TRBJ1-4 TRBV6-5 12 ASSYTKPVEKLF
TRBJ2-1 TRBV10-3 11 AISESNLNEQF
TRBJ2-7 TRBV12-2 9 ASRLGPQQY
TRBJ1-2 TRBV20-1 10 SAFRDGPGYT
TRBJ2-3 TRBV4-3 12 ASSPGTVGDTQY
TRBJ2-1 TRBV4-1 11 ASSGGKDNEQF
TRBJ2-3 TRBV4-2 13 ASSQDRLAVDTQY
TRBJ1-6 TRBV20-1 11 SAGTDHNSPLH
TRBJ2-5 TRBV20-1 11 SASAGTKETQY
TRBJ1-2 TRBV6-1 12 ASSEQGAWHGYT
TRBJ2-7 TRBV20-1 13 SARDLRGGVSEQY
TRBJ2-5 TRBV5-1 10 ASGTNQETQY
TRBJ2-2 TRBV10-3 10 AISNSTGELF
TRBJ1-2 TRBV5-1 12 ASSLGTANYGYT
TRBJ2-5 TRBV12-3/TRBV12-4 12 ASSLGWGGGTQY
TRBJ1-2 TRBV20-1 13 SARSGTGEDYGYT
TRBJ2-1 TRBV15 13 ATSRDIGLYNEQF
TRBJ2-3 TRBV6-5 13 ASSIGGPSTDTQY
TRBJ1-5 TRBV10-3 11 AISEVGNQPQH
TRBJ2-5 TRBV20-1 9 SANPSETQY
TRBJ2-1 TRBV29-1 13 SVSGSGSFYNEQF
TRBJ1-4 TRBV20-1 12 SARGGRANEKLF
TRBJ2-5 TRBV2 16 TCSFSGPTFKPQETQY
TRBJ1-3 TRBV12-3/TRBV12-4 14 ASSFQGIRSGNTIY
TRBJ2-5 TRBV20-1 14 CASLIIDSRQETQY
TRBJ2-7 TRBV12-3/TRBV12-4 13 ASSSGQDPRYEQY
TRBJ2-5 TRBV28 13 ASSLPLGAQETQY
TRBJ2-1 TRBV3-1 13 ASSQMVASKNEQF
TRBJ2-3 TRBV9 17 ASSSHPLSSANQRAAQY
TRBJ2-2 TRBV12-3/TRBV12-4 14 ASSLGTKGGTGELF
TRBJ1-4 TRBV28 13 ASSVGGTVNEKLF
TRBJ2-3 TRBV7-2 10 ASRQSTDTQY
TRBJ2-7 TRBV5-1 13 ASSLAPGQSYEQY
TRBJ1-2 TRBV19 11 ASGTGKSYGYT
TRBJ2-7 TRBV2 9 ASLRTYEQY
TRBJ2-3 TRBV14 9 ASSLRDTQY